This T cell receptor beta chain was documented in a study of T cells after yellow fever vaccination. Across the study: Researchers used SMART-Seq v4 Ultra Low Input to prepare fractions that had low cell numbers. Study-level points and caveats: Post-booster repertoires contained most primary-vaccination clones again (about 95% CD4, approximately 88% CD8).

TCRdb fed the 5' RACE reads into MiXCR, producing one record per CDR3 protein. The sample has 65,000 to 70,000 distinct CDR3 sequences, 4.5% to 7.5% seen once; the top ten hold less than 2.5%. This clonotype was recorded many times. Its antigen is undetermined. This receptor was taken from a man younger than 35 who received the YFV17D yellow fever vaccine. The sample consisted of CD4+ T cells sorted from PBMCs, taken less than 18 days after the first yellow fever vaccination.

CDR3 region: CASREGGTDTQYF. In nucleotides, the CDR3 is TGCGCCAGCAGGGAGGGGGGGACAGATACGCAGTATTTT. The chain combines TRBV5-1 with TRBJ2-3, with D maybe TRBD2 (7 bases). The germline V gene encodes CDR1 SGHRS and CDR2 YFSETQ. The CDR3 extends over 13 amino acids. V dropped 5 bases and J dropped 3 bases, with 10 bases sitting between them.